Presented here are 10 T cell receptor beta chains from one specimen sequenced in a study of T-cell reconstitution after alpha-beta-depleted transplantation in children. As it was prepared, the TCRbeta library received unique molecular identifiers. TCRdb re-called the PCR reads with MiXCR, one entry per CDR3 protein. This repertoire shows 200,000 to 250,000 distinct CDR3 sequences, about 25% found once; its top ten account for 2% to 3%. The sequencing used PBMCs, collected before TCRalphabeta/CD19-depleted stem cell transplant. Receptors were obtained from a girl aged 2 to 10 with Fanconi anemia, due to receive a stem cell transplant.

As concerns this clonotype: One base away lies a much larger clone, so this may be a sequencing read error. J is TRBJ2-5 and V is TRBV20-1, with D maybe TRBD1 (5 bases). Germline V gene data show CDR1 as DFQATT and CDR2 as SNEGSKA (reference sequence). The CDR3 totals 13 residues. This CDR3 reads CNARRSREGTQYF. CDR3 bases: TGCAATGCTAGAAGGAGCAGGGAAGGGACCCAGTACTTC.

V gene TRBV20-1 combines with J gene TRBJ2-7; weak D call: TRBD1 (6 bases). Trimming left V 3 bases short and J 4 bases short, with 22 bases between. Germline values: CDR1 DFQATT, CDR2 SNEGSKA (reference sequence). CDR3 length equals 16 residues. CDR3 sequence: CSASYVGEQGLYEQYF. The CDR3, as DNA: TGCAGTGCTAGCTATGTGGGGGAACAGGGTCTTTACGAGCAGTACTTC.

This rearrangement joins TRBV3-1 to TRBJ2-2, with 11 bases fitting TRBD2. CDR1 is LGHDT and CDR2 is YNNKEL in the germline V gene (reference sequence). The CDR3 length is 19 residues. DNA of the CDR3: TGTACCATCAGTTTAATTCCCTGGGGACTAGCGGAGAACACCGGGGAGCTGTTTTTT. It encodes CTISLIPWGLAENTGELFF.

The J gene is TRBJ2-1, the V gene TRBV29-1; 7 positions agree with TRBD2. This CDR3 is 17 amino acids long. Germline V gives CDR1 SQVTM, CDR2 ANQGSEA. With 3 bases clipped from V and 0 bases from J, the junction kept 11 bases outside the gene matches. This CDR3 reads CSVDPLSSGISYNEQFF. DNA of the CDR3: TGCAGCGTTGATCCACTCTCTAGCGGTATCTCCTACAATGAGCAGTTCTTC.

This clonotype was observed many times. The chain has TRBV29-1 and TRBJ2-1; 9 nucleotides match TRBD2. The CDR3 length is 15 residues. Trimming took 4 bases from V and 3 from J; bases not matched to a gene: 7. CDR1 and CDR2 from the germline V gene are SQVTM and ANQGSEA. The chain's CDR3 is CSVGGTSRRYNEQFF. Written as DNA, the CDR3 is TGCAGCGTTGGGGGGACTAGCCGACGCTACAATGAGCAGTTCTTC.

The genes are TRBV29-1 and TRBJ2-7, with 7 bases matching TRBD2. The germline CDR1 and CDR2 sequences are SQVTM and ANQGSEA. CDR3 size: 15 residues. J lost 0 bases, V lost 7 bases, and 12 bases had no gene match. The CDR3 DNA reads TGCAGCGCGGTAGGGGACTACCACCGCTCCTACGAGCAGTACTTC. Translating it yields CSAVGDYHRSYEQYF.

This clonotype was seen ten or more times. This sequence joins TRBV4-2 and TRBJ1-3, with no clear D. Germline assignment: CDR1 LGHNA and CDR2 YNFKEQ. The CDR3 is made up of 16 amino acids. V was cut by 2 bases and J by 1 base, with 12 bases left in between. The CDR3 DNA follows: TGTGCCAGCAGCCAAACGAAGGACGAATCTGGAAACACCATATATTTT. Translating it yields CASSQTKDESGNTIYF.

The CDR3 sequence is CASSYPGRTYEQYF. For the CDR3, the DNA is TGTGCCAGCAGTTACCCGGGACGGACCTACGAGCAGTACTTC. V gene TRBV6-5 combines with J gene TRBJ2-7; D possibly matches TRBD1 or TRBD2 (5 bases each). Trimming took 2 bases from V and 2 from J, leaving 10 bases between them. Germline assignment: CDR1 MNHEY and CDR2 SVGAGI. The CDR3 loop spans 14 amino acids.

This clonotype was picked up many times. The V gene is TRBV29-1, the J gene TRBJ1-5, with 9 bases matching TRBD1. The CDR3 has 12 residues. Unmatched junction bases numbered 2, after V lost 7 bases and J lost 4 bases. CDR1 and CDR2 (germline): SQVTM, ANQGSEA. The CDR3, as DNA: TGCAGCGCCGGGACAGGGAATCAGCCCCAGCATTTT. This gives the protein CSAGTGNQPQHF.

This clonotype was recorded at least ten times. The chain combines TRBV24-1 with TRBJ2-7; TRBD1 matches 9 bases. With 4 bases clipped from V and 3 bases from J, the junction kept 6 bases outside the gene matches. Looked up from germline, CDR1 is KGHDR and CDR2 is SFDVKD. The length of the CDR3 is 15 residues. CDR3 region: CATSESGTGNYEQYF. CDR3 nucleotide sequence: TGTGCCACCAGTGAGTCCGGGACAGGGAACTACGAGCAGTACTTC.